This entry describes one TCR beta chain. The PCR was carried out with 60 Vbeta primers and 13 Jbeta primers. This table comes from immunoSEQ multiplex PCR, and its TCRdb copy is limited to in-frame clones, with some not included. Of roughly 100,000 clones listed, 75% to 85% are singletons. This entry comes from a study of cytomegalovirus exposure and HLA in healthy donors. The receptor was derived from a man between 25 and 39 years old in good health and CMV-seronegative. What was sequenced was PBMCs.

CDR3 in DNA: TGTGCCAGCAGCAGCGGTACCAATTACAATGAGCAGTTCTTC. As protein: CASSSGTNYNEQFF. The chain joins TRBV9 to TRBJ2-1, with a weak D call TRBD2 (5 bases). Germline CDR1 reads SGDLS; CDR2 reads YYNGEE. This CDR3 is built from 14 residues. V lost 4 bases to trimming and J lost 4 bases, with 12 bases between them.